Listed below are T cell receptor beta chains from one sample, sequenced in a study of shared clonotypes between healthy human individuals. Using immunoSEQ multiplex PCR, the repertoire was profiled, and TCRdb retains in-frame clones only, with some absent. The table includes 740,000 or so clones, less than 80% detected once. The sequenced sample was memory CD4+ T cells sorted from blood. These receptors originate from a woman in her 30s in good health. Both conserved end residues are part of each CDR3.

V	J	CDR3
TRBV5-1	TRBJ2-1	CASSLVVAAVNEQFF
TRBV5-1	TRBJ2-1	CASSTVAGGSYNEQFF
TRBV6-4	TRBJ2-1	CASKVDGSYNEQFF
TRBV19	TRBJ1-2	CASKGQGDYGYTF
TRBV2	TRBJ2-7	CASSRLPQGSIPYEQYF
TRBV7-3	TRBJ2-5	CASSGSSRETQYF
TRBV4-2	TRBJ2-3	CASSQALAGTLGDTQYF
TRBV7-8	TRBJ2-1	CASSSKGTSGKEQFF
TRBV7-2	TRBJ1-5	CASSPSALVNQPQHF
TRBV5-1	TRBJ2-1	CASSGGRGEQFF
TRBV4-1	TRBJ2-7	CASSHRTGYEQYF
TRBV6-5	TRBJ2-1	CASRTAGGNEQFF
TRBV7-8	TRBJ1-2	CASSAAEGYTF
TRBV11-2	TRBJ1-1	CASSFKVNTEAFF
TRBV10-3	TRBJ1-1	CAISGSQGGTEAFF
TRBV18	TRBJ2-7	CASSPAGVEQYF
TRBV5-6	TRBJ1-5	CASSLWTTRGQPQHF
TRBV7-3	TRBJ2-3	CASSSAGGPGDTQYF
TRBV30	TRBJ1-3	CAWSVGTVGNTIYF
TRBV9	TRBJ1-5	CASSVDGGNQPQHF
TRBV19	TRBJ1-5	CASRTGLGPQHF
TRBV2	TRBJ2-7	CASSHALAAGLDEQYF
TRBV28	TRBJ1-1	CASSPRDRGPLLEAFF
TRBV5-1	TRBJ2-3	CASSPLPLSTDTQYF
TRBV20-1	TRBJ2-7	CSARDHAEQYF
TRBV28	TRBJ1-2	CASALEGYGYTF
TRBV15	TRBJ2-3	CATSRDSGNTDTQYF
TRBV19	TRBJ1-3	CASTRLDSGNTIYF
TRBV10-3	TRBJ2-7	CAISNPGVSGAYEQYF